The present TCR beta chain was sequenced within a study of cytomegalovirus exposure and HLA in healthy donors. Study summary: The study placed about 86% of its approximately 430 genotyped donors in the Caucasian-associated ancestry cluster. Overall study findings and caveats: Highest at DRB1 and lowest at HLA-C, TCR association rates differed among HLA loci in a later analysis. In a later analysis, a missense DCLRE1C variant was linked to TCR beta V- and J-gene trimming. Clonal expansion was found to be greater in HLA-associated TCR beta chains than in equally common others in a later analysis.

The PCR ran on 60 Vbeta and 13 Jbeta primers. TCRdb keeps only in-frame clones here, not all; method: immunoSEQ multiplex PCR. The top ten hold approximately 0.62% of the sample, which has hundreds of thousands of clones, about 80% seen once. The V gene end was trimmed by 6 bases and the J gene end by 10 bases; junction bases not matched to a gene: 19. Germline-derived CDR1 and CDR2 are LNHDA and SQIVND (reference sequence). The length of the CDR3 is 16 residues. This clone was seen only once. What it recognizes is unknown. The V gene is TRBV19, the J gene TRBJ1-1; 8 nucleotides align to TRBD1. The receptor comes from a woman aged 40 to 50 in good health and CMV-seronegative. Material for sequencing was PBMCs. CDR3 sequence (DNA): TGTGCCAGTAGGATCGGACAGGGAGCAGGTACTGGCGGAGCTTTCTTT. Residues: CASRIGQGAGTGGAFF.